Listed here are 26 T cell receptor beta chains from one sample, sequenced in a study of CD8+ T cells in alopecia areata (dated by TCRdb to 2016 to 2019). Library creation used the immunoSEQ multiplex PCR assay. RNA was extracted from all samples and reverse transcribed into cDNA, which served as template for TCR sequencing. TCRdb's version of the immuneACCESS table is confined to in-frame rearrangements and falls short of the full clone set. An unresolved V gene accounts for under half of the shortfall where checked; the remainder is of unknown origin. The sample table records under 350,000 clones; 58% of these occur just once. Jointly, the top ten make up approximately 2% of the sample. Explained via the paper, the time point label denotes: less than 30 weeks on oral tofacitinib. In light of the paper, this sample's treatment or condition label describes: oral pan-JAK inhibitor, 5-10 mg twice daily.

The sequencing used CD4+ T cells sorted from blood, collected at week 24, from a patient treated with tofacitinib. These receptor sequences come from a human donor with alopecia areata.

In its sample, this clone was seen a few times. The chain employs TRBV7-2 and TRBJ2-5; a possible D gene is TRBD2 (7 bases). The germline V gene has CDR1 SGHTA and CDR2 FQGNSA. Trimming stripped 5 bases from V and 5 bases from J, with 9 bases between. This CDR3 region has 12 residues. CDR3 region: CASSGGAETQYF. The CDR3 DNA reads TGTGCCAGCAGCGGGGGGGCTGAGACCCAGTACTTC. Based on the CDR3 plus reference TRBV7-2 and TRBJ2-5, the full variable domain is GAGVSQSPSNKVTEKGKDVELRCDPISGHTALYWYRQSLGQGLEFLIYFQGNSAPDKSGLPSDRFSAERTGGSVSTLTIQRTQQEDSAVYLCASSGGAETQYFGPGTRLLVL.

V usage is TRBV7-2 and J usage is TRBJ2-5, with 8 bases lining up with TRBD2. The germline gives CDR1 SGHTA, CDR2 FQGNSA. The CDR3 is 15 amino acids. Losses at the gene ends were 6 bases for V and 4 bases for J; bases not matched to a gene: 10. CDR3 bases: TGTGCCAGCAGATCGACTGGGACTAGGGGAGAGACCCAGTACTTC. Protein: CASRSTGTRGETQYF.

This clone has just a few counts. This chain joins TRBV21-1 and TRBJ2-1. TRBV21-1 is described as a pseudogene. The CDR3 runs 12 residues. The CDR3, as DNA: TGTGCCAGCAGAGTAGGCTACAATGAGCAGTTCTTC. Translated, it gives CASRVGYNEQFF.

The chain links TRBV28 to TRBJ2-7; D possibly matches TRBD1 or TRBD2 (5 bases each). Looked up from germline, CDR1 is MDHEN and CDR2 is SYDVKM. The CDR3 is made up of 13 amino acids. V was shortened by 5 bases and J by 2 bases, with 10 bases between the two germline ends. CDR3 protein: CASSLGVPYEQYF. The CDR3 DNA follows: TGTGCCAGCAGTCTGGGGGTCCCCTACGAGCAGTACTTC. Full variable domain (missing parts from reference TRBV28 and TRBJ2-7): DVKVTQSSRYLVKRTGEKVFLECVQDMDHENMFWYRQDPGLGLRLIYFSYDVKMKEKGDIPEGYSVSREKKERFSLILESASTNQTSMYLCASSLGVPYEQYFGPGTRLTVT.

This clone turned up a few times. The V call is TRBV10-3, the J call TRBJ1-6, with D unclear. Germline CDR1 reads ENHRY; CDR2 reads SYGVKD. The V end was cut by 0 bases, the J end by 7 bases, with 7 bases between. This CDR3 is 14 amino acids long. In nucleotides, the CDR3 is TGTGCCATCAGTGAGTCGGCAGAAAATTCACCCCTCCACTTT. Translated: CAISESAENSPLHF.

For this clone: At one of its ends the junction is not consistent with the germline gene, which may arise from a read error. The V call is TRBV18, the J call TRBJ2-7; D remains ambiguous. Germline V gene lookup returns CDR1 KGHSH and CDR2 LQKENI. The CDR3 is 15 residues long. The CDR3 DNA reads TGTGCCAGCTCACCCCTGACAACCCAAGCACCCACCAATTCTTTC. It is translated as CASSPLTTQAPTNSF.

CDR3 DNA: TGCAGTGCTAGGGACAGGGGGACCCAGTACTTC. It translates to CSARDRGTQYF. The rearrangement uses TRBV20-1 and TRBJ2-5, with TRBD1 identical over 9 bases. CDR3 length: 11 amino acids. In germline, CDR1 is DFQATT, CDR2 SNEGSKA (reference sequence). With V trimmed by 3 bases and J by 7 bases, 0 bases remained unmatched.

The chain has TRBV30 and TRBJ1-3, with a possible D match to TRBD1 (6 bases). Germline CDR1 GTSNPN, CDR2 SVGIG (reference sequence). The CDR3 extends over 15 amino acids. With 2 bases removed from V and 2 bases from J, the gap between germline ends came to 13 bases. The CDR3, as DNA: TGTGCCTGGAGTAAAAGAAGGACAGCTGGAAACACCATATATTTT. It specifies CAWSKRRTAGNTIYF. The complete variable domain, with remaining parts taken from reference TRBV30 and TRBJ1-3, reads SQTIHQWPATLVQPVGSPLSLECTVEGTSNPNLYWYRQAAGRGLQLLFYSVGIGQISSEVPQNLSASRPQDRQFILSSKKLLLSDSGFYLCAWSKRRTAGNTIYFGEGSWLTVV.

This clone was seen more than once but under ten times. Other DNA sequences in the sample encode the same CDR3. The CDR3 sequence: CSVERGAGELFF. The CDR3 nucleotides read TGCAGCGTTGAAAGGGGGGCCGGGGAGCTGTTTTTT. This chain links TRBV29-1 with TRBJ2-2, with D perhaps matching TRBD1 or TRBD2 (6 bases each). Germline loops: CDR1 SQVTM, CDR2 ANQGSEA. The CDR3 spans 12 residues. Trimming cost V 2 bases and J 6 bases, with 7 bases left between them.

The genes are TRBV9 and TRBJ2-2, with D possibly TRBD1 on 6 matching bases. Germline-derived CDR1 and CDR2 are SGDLS and YYNGEE. This CDR3 comprises 14 residues. The V end was cut by 2 bases, the J end by 7 bases, with 12 bases between. This chain's CDR3 is CASSVAGAYGELFF. Here the CDR3 DNA reads TGTGCCAGCAGCGTGGCAGGGGCTTACGGGGAGCTGTTTTTT.

The chain joins TRBV30 to TRBJ2-5; D unclear. Trimming removed 3 bases from V and 4 bases from J, with 9 bases in between. The CDR3 consists of 12 residues. The germline V gene encodes CDR1 GTSNPN and CDR2 SVGIG (reference sequence). CDR3 amino acids: CAWSQARETQYF. The CDR3 DNA reads as TGTGCCTGGAGCCAGGCTAGAGAGACCCAGTACTTC.

The chain recombines TRBV30 with TRBJ2-1; 8 bases align to TRBD2. The CDR3 has 13 amino acids. CDR1 and CDR2 from the germline V gene are GTSNPN and SVGIG (reference sequence). The J segment lost 9 bases and the V segment lost 2 bases, leaving 6 bases of the junction unmatched. The CDR3, as DNA: TGTGCCTGGAGTCCGGGGGGGCCGGGTGAGCAGTTCTTC. It specifies CAWSPGGPGEQFF.

The CDR3 DNA reads as TGCGCCAGCAGCTCGGGACTAGCGGGCGTTAGGGCTAGCGATGAGCAGTTCTTC. Residues: CASSSGLAGVRASDEQFF. The chain has TRBV5-1 and TRBJ2-1; 12 bases map to TRBD2. V lost 3 bases to trimming and J lost 8 bases; unmatched junction nucleotides: 15. The germline V gene encodes CDR1 SGHRS and CDR2 YFSETQ. The CDR3 is made up of 18 amino acids.

The chain recombines TRBV11-3 with TRBJ2-5, with D possibly TRBD1 on 5 matching bases. Germline loops: CDR1 SGHNT, CDR2 YENEEA. The CDR3 contains 15 residues. Trimming left V 2 bases short and J 0 bases short, with 10 bases between. In DNA, the CDR3 is TGTGCCAGCAGCTTAAAGGGGTCCTACCAAGAGACCCAGTACTTC. Its protein product is CASSLKGSYQETQYF.

The chain couples TRBV25-1 to TRBJ1-1; D gene uncertain. CDR1 is MGHDK, CDR2 SYGVNS, per germline. With 4 bases removed from V and 4 bases from J, the gap between germline ends came to 7 bases. This CDR3 has 12 amino acids. The CDR3 protein is CASSARGTEAFF. DNA of the CDR3: TGTGCCAGCAGTGCTAGAGGCACTGAAGCTTTCTTT.

As to this clone: The junction departs from germline at one end; a sequencing error may be responsible. V usage is TRBV6-5 and J usage is TRBJ1-1, with TRBD1 matching over 7 bases. Germline lookup yields CDR1 MNHEY and CDR2 SVGAGI. The CDR3 spans 15 residues. As DNA, the CDR3 is TGTGCCAGCAGTAACTCTGGGACAGCGAACACTGAAGCTTTCTTT. It translates to CASSNSGTANTEAFF.

This clone came up a few times. The chain has TRBV4-1 and TRBJ1-2, with a tentative D call TRBD1 (5 bases). V gave up 0 bases and J gave up 8 bases, with 10 bases separating them. The CDR3 contains 13 residues. Germline V gene sequence: CDR1 MGHRA, CDR2 YSYEKL. CDR3 sequence: CASSQEKGRGYTF. The CDR3 region has the DNA TGCGCCAGCAGCCAAGAAAAGGGGCGAGGCTACACCTTC.

The gene calls are TRBV5-1 and TRBJ1-1; D remains unclear. The V end was cut by 0 bases, the J end by 7 bases, with 13 bases between. Germline V gives CDR1 SGHRS, CDR2 YFSETQ. This CDR3 has 14 amino acids. For the CDR3, the DNA is TGCGCCAGCAGCTTGGCCACCGGGGTTCGTGAAGCTTTCTTT. Its protein is CASSLATGVREAFF.

This chain links TRBV10-3 with TRBJ2-7; 8 bases fit TRBD1. V dropped 0 bases and J dropped 3; count of bases not matched to a gene: 4. CDR1 ENHRY and CDR2 SYGVKD come from the germline V gene. This CDR3 comprises 15 residues. As DNA, the CDR3 is TGTGCCATCAGTGAGTCCCGGACAGGGTACTACGAGCAGTACTTC. Encoded protein: CAISESRTGYYEQYF.

This clone showed up just once. This rearrangement joins TRBV9 to TRBJ1-3, with TRBD1 identical over 7 bases. Trimming cost V 2 bases and J 0 bases; bases outside gene matches: 8. Germline V lookup: CDR1 SGDLS, CDR2 YYNGEE. CDR3 length: 17 amino acids. Here the CDR3 DNA reads TGTGCCAGCAGCGTGAGTTGGACAGGCGGCTCTGGAAACACCATATATTTT. Amino acids: CASSVSWTGGSGNTIYF.

The V call is TRBV30, the J call TRBJ1-2, with D unresolved. This CDR3 comprises 16 residues. V gave up 0 bases and J gave up 0 bases, with 14 bases separating them. CDR1 is GTSNPN, CDR2 SVGIG, per germline (reference sequence). The CDR3 DNA reads TGTGCCTGGAGTGTAAGGGTACAGATAGCTAACTATGGCTACACCTTC. Its protein product is CAWSVRVQIANYGYTF.

This clone occurred once. The V and J genes are TRBV2 and TRBJ2-3; 11 bases align to TRBD2. Unmatched junction bases numbered 4, after V lost 3 bases and J lost 5 bases. CDR3 length equals 15 residues. Germline loops: CDR1 SNHLY, CDR2 FYNNEI. CDR3 coding DNA: TGTGCCAGCAGTGACGGGACTAGCGGCAAAGATACGCAGTATTTT. It codes for CASSDGTSGKDTQYF.

V is TRBV27 and J is TRBJ1-2; D remains unclear. Germline V gene data show CDR1 as MNHEY and CDR2 as SMNVEV (reference sequence). The CDR3 is 14 residues long. Trimming shortened V by 3 bases and J by 0 bases, and 8 bases separated the two germline ends. The CDR3 loop is CASSLDVANYGYTF. CDR3 coding DNA: TGTGCCAGCAGTTTGGACGTAGCTAACTATGGCTACACCTTC.

The chain couples TRBV30 to TRBJ2-7; the D gene is possibly TRBD1 (6 bases). The V gene's germline CDR1 is GTSNPN and CDR2 SVGIG (reference sequence). The CDR3 has 13 residues. Trimming pared 7 bases from V and 3 bases from J, leaving 16 bases between. The CDR3 DNA sequence: TGTGCCTCCAGTAGGGCAGGGGTCTACGAGCAGTACTTC. Its protein is CASSRAGVYEQYF.

The CDR3 DNA sequence: TGTGCCAGCAGCTTAGGACAGGGGCCGCAGCAGTTCTTC. It translates to CASSLGQGPQQFF. The chain couples TRBV7-9 to TRBJ2-1; 8 nucleotides line up with TRBD1. V lost 1 base to trimming and J lost 11 bases; unmatched junction nucleotides: 4. The germline CDR1 and CDR2 sequences are SEHNR and FQNEAQ (reference sequence). CDR3 length: 13 residues.

CDR3 residues: CAWSPVEFRNTEAFF. CDR3 nucleotides: TGTGCCTGGAGTCCAGTTGAGTTTCGTAACACTGAAGCTTTCTTT. The chain recombines TRBV30 with TRBJ1-1; D gene uncertain. V lost 2 bases to trimming and J lost 2 bases, with 15 bases between them. The CDR3 has 15 residues. Germline-derived CDR1 and CDR2 are GTSNPN and SVGIG (reference sequence).